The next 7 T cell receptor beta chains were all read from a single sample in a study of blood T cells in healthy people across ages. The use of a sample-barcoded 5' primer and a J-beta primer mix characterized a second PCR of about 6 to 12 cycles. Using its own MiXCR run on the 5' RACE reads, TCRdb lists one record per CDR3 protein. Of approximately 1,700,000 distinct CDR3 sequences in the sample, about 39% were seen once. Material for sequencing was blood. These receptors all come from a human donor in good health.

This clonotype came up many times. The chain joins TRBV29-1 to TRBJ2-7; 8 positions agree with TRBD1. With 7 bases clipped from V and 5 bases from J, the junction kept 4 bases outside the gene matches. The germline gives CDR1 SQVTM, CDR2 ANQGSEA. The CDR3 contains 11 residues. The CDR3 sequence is CSAETGDEQYF. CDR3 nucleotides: TGCAGCGCAGAGACAGGGGACGAGCAGTACTTC.

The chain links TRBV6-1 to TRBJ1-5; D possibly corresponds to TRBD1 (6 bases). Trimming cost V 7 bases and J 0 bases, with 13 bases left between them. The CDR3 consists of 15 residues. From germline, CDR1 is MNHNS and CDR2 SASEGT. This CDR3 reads CASNQGPYSNQPQHF. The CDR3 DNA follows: TGTGCCAGCAATCAGGGGCCCTATAGCAATCAGCCCCAGCATTTT.

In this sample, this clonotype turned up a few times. CDR3 nucleotides: TGTGCCATCAGTGACTTCACAGATACGCAGTATTTT. Amino acids: CAISDFTDTQYF. V is TRBV10-3 and J is TRBJ2-3; no reliable D call. CDR3 size: 12 residues. Per germline, CDR1 ENHRY and CDR2 SYGVKD. Trimming left V 3 bases short and J 2 bases short, with 3 bases between.

The CDR3 is CASSLGDSDTYNEQFF. CDR3 sequence (DNA): TGCGCCAGCAGCTTAGGGGACTCAGATACCTACAATGAGCAGTTCTTC. The V gene is TRBV5-1, the J gene TRBJ2-1; tentatively, D is TRBD2 (6 bases). Trimming took 2 bases from V and 2 from J, leaving 14 bases between them. This CDR3 contains 16 residues. The germline CDR1 and CDR2 sequences are SGHRS and YFSETQ. The full variable domain, its missing parts supplied by reference TRBV5-1 and TRBJ2-1, is KAGVTQTPRYLIKTRGQQVTLSCSPISGHRSVSWYQQTPGQGLQFLFEYFSETQRNKGNFPGRFSGRQFSNSRSEMNVSTLELGDSALYLCASSLGDSDTYNEQFFGPGTRLTVL.

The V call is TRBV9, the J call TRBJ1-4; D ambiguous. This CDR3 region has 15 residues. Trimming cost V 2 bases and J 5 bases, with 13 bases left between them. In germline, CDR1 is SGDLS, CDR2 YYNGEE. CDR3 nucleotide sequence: TGTGCCAGCAGCGTTTCATTGGCGAGCAATGAAAAACTGTTTTTT. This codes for CASSVSLASNEKLFF.

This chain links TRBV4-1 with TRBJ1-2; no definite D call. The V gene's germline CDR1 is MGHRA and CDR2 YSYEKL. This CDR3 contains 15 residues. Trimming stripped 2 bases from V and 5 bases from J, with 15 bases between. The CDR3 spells CASSQLLGVGYGYTF. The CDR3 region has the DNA TGCGCCAGCAGCCAACTTCTAGGAGTCGGATATGGCTACACCTTC.

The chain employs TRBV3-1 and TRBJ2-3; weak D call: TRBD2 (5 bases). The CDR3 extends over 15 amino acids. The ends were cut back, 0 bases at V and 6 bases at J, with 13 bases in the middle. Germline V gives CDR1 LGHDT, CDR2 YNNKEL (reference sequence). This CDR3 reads CASSQDSDYRDTQYF. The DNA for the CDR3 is TGTGCCAGCAGCCAAGATTCCGACTATAGGGATACGCAGTATTTT.